The following is a T cell receptor beta chain sequence with its context. This clonotype was seen ten or more times. Its antigen specificity is not known. No much larger clone exists at a distance of one base, and base qualities are not known. The data are from a study of CD8 T cells in ankylosing spondylitis (dated by TCRdb to 2016 to 2017). Regarding the complete study: T cell receptor beta repertoires were profiled in healthy donors and ankylosing spondylitis patients so that disease-linked TCR variants could be found. The full study cohort was made up of approximately 24 ankylosing spondylitis patients and 108 healthy donors. Peripheral blood was sampled, and synovial fluid was also collected from ankylosing spondylitis patients.

Synovial fluid samples were paired with blood samples taken from the same ankylosing spondylitis patients. Summary of the overall study and its limitations: Significant enrichment of the disease-linked clones was reported in matched synovial fluid samples from ankylosing spondylitis patients. Blood from ankylosing spondylitis patients appeared to be characterized by a TCR beta motif made up of seven or eight highly homologous amino acid variants. Some TCR beta motif variants had previously been reported in synovial fluid and blood of reactive arthritis patients, which suggested common disease-initiation mechanisms. The disease-linked clones showed a CD8+ phenotype and occurred at relatively low frequencies in peripheral blood.

The instrument given in TCRdb is Illumina HiSeq 2500. Quantitative 5'-RACE with molecular barcodes was the method used to prepare the TCR beta libraries. The study's own analysis went as follows. To identify disease-linked TCR variants, a new computational method was used, one built on a probabilistic model of VDJ rearrangement. The public reads were run again by TCRdb, first through fastp at Q25 and then through MiXCR, and only productive beta chains were kept. Each CDR3 protein gets just one entry, which takes the most common genes and DNA from the rows behind it. TCRdb's processing, not the study's, gives the V and J calls here. In this sample the table shows 130,000 to 150,000 distinct CDR3 sequences, roughly 7.7% of which occur a single time. 6% to 8% of the sample is taken by the ten largest. V lost 9 bases and J lost 2 bases, and the count of bases not matched to a germline gene is 3. The germline V gene supplies CDR1 MDHEN and CDR2 SYDVKM. Counted from cysteine to phenylalanine, this CDR3 has 14 amino acids. Just CDR3 DNA is preserved here, 42 bases in frame from base 1.

This TCR came from a male donor with ankylosing spondylitis. The receptor chain draws on TRBV28 and TRBJ2-6, with TRBD1 matching 8 junction bases. Sequenced material: synovial fluid, either unsorted or a sorted T cell fraction (not recorded which). The CDR3 protein: CASSDRAGANVLTF. The DNA sequence follows: TGTGCCAGTTCGGACAGGGCTGGGGCCAACGTCCTGACTTTC.